This TCR beta chain was sequenced for a study of blood T cell repertoires in COVID-19. Study context: Samples representing acute and convalescent COVID-19 were sourced from the United States, Italy and Spain. PBMCs, B-cell-depleted T cells, or T cells provided the cDNA or gDNA that made up the material.

Trimming removed 5 bases from V and 3 bases from J, with 11 bases in between. Germline CDR1 reads SEHNR; CDR2 reads FQNEAQ (reference sequence). The CDR3 has 13 residues. In the original workflow: Nucleated cell counts were estimated from reference gene primer amplification. Measured with immunoSEQ multiplex PCR; TCRdb has only the in-frame clones, and not every one. V and J calls plus clone size are reproduced from that table; the DNA served to infer D and trimming. The top ten hold roughly 2.9% of the sample, which has fewer than 250,000 clones, over 70% seen once. This clonotype was obtained from a man aged 50-59 years with active or convalescent COVID-19. Sequencing was done on a sample of peripheral blood. The genes are TRBV7-9 and TRBJ2-7, with TRBD2 as a possible D gene (6 bases). The CDR3, as DNA: TGTGCCAGCAGCGGGGACTCCTTCTACGAGCAGTACTTC. Translation gives CASSGDSFYEQYF.